This passage covers 28 T cell receptor beta chains from one sample sequenced in a study of read filtering for tumor transcriptome and immune sequencing (TCRdb year 2020). Sequenced using an Illumina HiSeq 4000. TCR libraries were built from 400 ng RNA with the Immunoverse kit, using molecular barcoded adaptors covering alpha/delta and beta/gamma chains. The public reads were quality trimmed at Q25 with fastp and then assembled into clones with MiXCR by TCRdb, keeping productive beta chains. For every CDR3 protein sequence, its rows merge into one entry that carries the most common genes and DNA. This sample lists approximately 150,000 distinct CDR3 sequences; roughly 13% were detected once. In total, the top ten clones hold 8% to 9% of the sample. Specimen: a population of CD138-negative cells sorted from bone marrow. This sample's cell subset or site label indicates: bone marrow mononuclear cells depleted of CD138+ plasma/myeloma cells by negative magnetic selection. These receptors were obtained from a donor at least 40 years old with multiple myeloma.

V usage is TRBV24-1 and J usage is TRBJ2-2; 14 bases line up with TRBD2. Germline CDR1 KGHDR, CDR2 SFDVKD. The CDR3 has 18 amino acids. J lost 7 bases, V lost 5 bases, and 11 bases had no gene match. The CDR3 DNA reads TGTGCCACCAGTGGGAATCTGGGACTAGCGGGAGTGGTCGGGGAGCTGTTTTTT. Protein product: CATSGNLGLAGVVGELFF.

A single count supports this clonotype. It may be a read error: a sequence one base away is much more abundant. This chain links TRBV6-5 with TRBJ1-2, with no clear D. The CDR3 consists of 15 residues. V lost 6 bases to trimming and J lost 1 base, with 15 bases between them. CDR1 is MNHEY and CDR2 is SVGAGI in the germline V gene. CDR3 sequence: CASRPSMGGNYGYTF. The CDR3, as DNA: TGTGCCAGCAGACCCAGTATGGGCGGTAACTATGGCTACACCTTC.

This clonotype has ten or more counts. The gene calls are TRBV5-4 and TRBJ2-3; D is uncertain. The ends were cut back, 0 bases at V and 6 bases at J, with 5 bases in the middle. The CDR3 covers 12 residues. The V gene's germline CDR1 is SGHNT and CDR2 YYREEE (reference sequence). The DNA of the CDR3 is TGTGCCAGCAGCTTGGGGTCGGATACGCAGTATTTT. The encoded protein is CASSLGSDTQYF.

V usage is TRBV11-2 and J usage is TRBJ2-3, with D unresolved. The CDR3 extends over 13 amino acids. V was trimmed by 3 bases and J by 11 bases, leaving 15 bases between them. Germline values: CDR1 SGHAT, CDR2 FQNNGV. CDR3 region: CASSFSSPLRQYF. CDR3 in DNA: TGTGCCAGCAGCTTCTCGTCCCCCCTCAGGCAGTATTTT.

The rearrangement joins TRBV29-1 to TRBJ1-4; TRBD1 might be the D (5 bases). The CDR3 is 14 amino acids. Trimming removed 2 bases at V and 4 bases at J, with 11 bases between. Germline lookup yields CDR1 SQVTM and CDR2 ANQGSEA. CDR3 sequence reads: CSVETGRFNEKLFF. In nucleotides, the CDR3 is TGCAGCGTTGAAACAGGCAGATTTAATGAAAAACTGTTTTTT.

On this clonotype: Mismatch with germline at one junction end may stem from a read error. The chain employs TRBV27 and TRBJ2-1; D remains unclear. This CDR3 contains 15 residues. Germline V lookup: CDR1 MNHEY, CDR2 SMNVEV (reference sequence). CDR3 sequence (DNA): TGTGCCGGCAGTCCAACCCCTCCGAGTCGCAATGAGCAGTTCTTC. Protein product: CAGSPTPPSRNEQFF.

This clonotype was seen ten or more times. The chain links TRBV7-2 to TRBJ2-1; 7 nucleotides line up with TRBD2. Looked up from germline, CDR1 is SGHTA and CDR2 is FQGNSA. Germline trimming cut 2 bases from V and 4 bases from J; bases unmatched to any gene: 2. This CDR3 comprises 14 residues. The CDR3 is CASSLTSAYNEQFF. Here the CDR3 DNA reads TGTGCCAGCAGCTTAACTAGCGCTTACAATGAGCAGTTCTTC.

This clonotype turned up a few times. This chain links TRBV19 with TRBJ2-5; 8 nucleotides align to TRBD2. CDR1 and CDR2 (germline): LNHDA, SQIVND (reference sequence). This CDR3 is built from 14 residues. V shed 4 bases, J shed 3 bases, and the junction held 4 bases outside the gene matches. The CDR3 region is CASSTGRAEETQYF. As DNA, the CDR3 is TGTGCCAGTAGTACCGGGAGGGCCGAAGAGACCCAGTACTTC.

This clonotype appeared once. The chain recombines TRBV29-1 with TRBJ2-7; 10 bases agree with TRBD1. J gave up 2 bases and V 4 bases, and 2 bases lay outside the gene matches. This CDR3 has 13 residues. Germline lookup yields CDR1 SQVTM and CDR2 ANQGSEA. The CDR3 DNA follows: TGCAGCGTTGGAGGGACAGGGGCCTACGAGCAGTACTTC. Amino acids: CSVGGTGAYEQYF.

The CDR3 region is CATGTSGGSSYNEQFF. Written as DNA, the CDR3 is TGTGCCACCGGGACTAGCGGAGGAAGCTCCTACAATGAGCAGTTCTTC. The chain combines TRBV10-3 with TRBJ2-1, with TRBD2 identical over 11 bases. CDR3 size: 16 residues. CDR1 ENHRY and CDR2 SYGVKD come from the germline V gene. J lost 0 bases, V lost 10 bases, and 8 bases had no gene match.

The CDR3 DNA reads TGTGCCAGCAGCACGGGGGGACAAGAGACCCAGTACTTC. It encodes CASSTGGQETQYF. The chain employs TRBV5-4 and TRBJ2-5, with 7 bases aligning to TRBD2. The junction had 2 bases not matched to a gene; V was cut back by 4 bases and J by 2 bases. This CDR3 comprises 13 residues. Germline V gene lookup returns CDR1 SGHNT and CDR2 YYREEE (reference sequence).

At least ten counts were recorded for this clonotype. The V call is TRBV18, the J call TRBJ1-1; TRBD1 might be the D (5 bases). The CDR3 spans 13 residues. CDR1 KGHSH and CDR2 LQKENI come from the germline V gene. V shed 5 bases and J shed 5 bases, with 12 bases lying between them. The CDR3 spells CASSVQGGTEAFF. In DNA, the CDR3 is TGTGCCAGCTCAGTTCAGGGCGGTACTGAAGCTTTCTTT.

J is TRBJ2-1 and V is TRBV7-2, with 12 bases aligning to TRBD2. The V and J ends lost 4 bases and 7 bases, in that order; junction bases with no gene match: 11. CDR1 and CDR2 (germline): SGHTA, FQGNSA. The CDR3 sequence is 17 residues long. CDR3 amino acids: CASSSRGPGLAGNEQFF. The CDR3, as DNA: TGTGCCAGCAGCTCTAGAGGGCCGGGACTAGCGGGTAATGAGCAGTTCTTC.

This clonotype was counted at least ten times. The V and J genes are TRBV20-1 and TRBJ2-1; TRBD2 agrees at 11 bases. The CDR3 has 14 residues. V shed 6 bases, J shed 4 bases, and the junction held 5 bases outside the gene matches. The V gene's germline CDR1 is DFQATT and CDR2 SNEGSKA (reference sequence). The CDR3 DNA follows: TGCAGTGCACCGGGACTAGCGGCTTACAATGAGCAGTTCTTC. Amino acid sequence: CSAPGLAAYNEQFF.

This clonotype has just a few counts. Since a much larger clone is just one base distant, this may be a read error. The chain combines TRBV6-1 with TRBJ1-2; D is unresolved. With 7 bases removed from V and 3 bases from J, the gap between germline ends came to 12 bases. CDR3 length: 13 residues. Germline lookup yields CDR1 MNHNS and CDR2 SASEGT. The CDR3 loop reads CASISIDDYGYTF. CDR3 bases: TGTGCCAGCATCTCGATTGATGACTATGGCTACACCTTC.

To note about this clonotype: This likely reflects a read error, since a far larger clone is one base away. The chain recombines TRBV4-3 with TRBJ2-7; 11 bases are a match to TRBD1. Germline CDR1 is LGHNA and CDR2 is YSLEER. V lost 0 bases to trimming and J lost 7 bases; unmatched junction nucleotides: 11. The CDR3 has 17 amino acids. The DNA of the CDR3 is TGCGCCAGCAGCCAAGATGGCGGGACAGGGGGATACAATGAGCAGTACTTC. Its protein product is CASSQDGGTGGYNEQYF.

This sequence joins TRBV12-3 or TRBV12-4 and TRBJ1-1, with D unclear. CDR3 length equals 12 residues. Trimming took 3 bases from V and 6 from J, leaving 8 bases between them. DNA of the CDR3: TGTGCCAGCAGTTTTGTGGTCCCTGAAGCTTTCTTT. It codes for CASSFVVPEAFF.

This clonotype was seen repeatedly, ten times or more. The gene calls are TRBV15 and TRBJ2-1; TRBD2 agrees at 8 bases. The CDR3 is made up of 17 amino acids. The germline V gene encodes CDR1 LNHNV and CDR2 YYDKDF (reference sequence). V shed 1 base and J 3 bases; nucleotides not matched to a gene: 8. CDR3 protein: CATSRGLTSGDYNEQFF. CDR3 bases: TGTGCCACCAGCAGAGGTCTAACTAGCGGAGACTACAATGAGCAGTTCTTC.

This clonotype was seen repeatedly, ten times or more. J is TRBJ2-2 and V is TRBV9; the D gene is possibly TRBD2 (6 bases). This CDR3 is built from 16 residues. Trimming stripped 0 bases from V and 6 bases from J, with 15 bases between. Germline loops: CDR1 SGDLS, CDR2 YYNGEE. The CDR3 is CASSVEGTPLAGELFF. As DNA, the CDR3 is TGTGCCAGCAGCGTAGAAGGGACTCCCTTAGCCGGGGAGCTGTTTTTT.

Turning to this clonotype: A read error may explain this, as a much larger clone is one base away. In this CDR3 the conserved last residue, phenylalanine or tryptophan, is missing, so a read error is likely. The V and J genes are TRBV28 and TRBJ1-5; 8 bases map to TRBD1. The CDR3 loop spans 15 amino acids. CDR1 is MDHEN and CDR2 is SYDVKM in the germline V gene. V shed 4 bases and J 1 base; nucleotides not matched to a gene: 3. The CDR3 bases are TGTGCCAGCAGTTGGGACAGGAAGAGCAATCAGCCCCAGCATCTT. It codes for CASSWDRKSNQPQHL.

Many counts were recorded for this clonotype. The genes are TRBV20-1 and TRBJ1-2; D may be TRBD1 (5 bases). The CDR3 is 17 residues long. Germline CDR1 and CDR2: DFQATT and SNEGSKA (reference sequence). The germline V and J ends were trimmed by 4 bases and 1 base, with 22 bases remaining between them. CDR3 residues: CSANDLRATALNYGYTF. CDR3 nucleotides: TGCAGTGCTAACGACTTGAGAGCGACAGCTCTTAACTATGGCTACACCTTC.

This clonotype was recorded at least ten times. This chain uses TRBV29-1 with TRBJ1-1; D might be TRBD1 (5 bases). This CDR3 comprises 13 residues. CDR1 SQVTM and CDR2 ANQGSEA come from the germline V gene. V lost 6 bases and J 2 bases, leaving 13 bases between the germline ends. DNA of the CDR3: TGCAGCGTGGGCGGGACCGCTAACACTGAAGCTTTCTTT. Residues: CSVGGTANTEAFF.

About this clonotype itself: This likely stems from a read error, as it lies one base from a far larger clone. The chain links TRBV5-1 to TRBJ1-6; D unclear. The DNA end is a closer match to TRBJ1-1, so the J assignment may be wrong. Germline-derived CDR1 and CDR2 are SGHRS and YFSETQ. This CDR3 spans 13 amino acids. In nucleotides, the CDR3 is TGCGCCAGCAGCTTTCGGACTAACACTGCAGCTTTCTTT. Residues: CASSFRTNTAAFF.

The table lists this clonotype with a few counts. The J gene is TRBJ2-7, the V gene TRBV29-1; 8 positions agree with TRBD1. V was pared by 7 bases and J by 6 bases, with 8 bases of the junction left unmatched. Germline V gives CDR1 SQVTM, CDR2 ANQGSEA. This CDR3 has 12 amino acids. CDR3 nucleotide sequence: TGCAGCGGTACAGGGGGGTCTGCCGAGCAGTACTTC. Translating gives CSGTGGSAEQYF.

This clonotype was recorded many times. The rearrangement uses TRBV27 and TRBJ2-3, with D maybe TRBD1 (5 bases). The V end lost 3 bases, the J end lost 6 bases, and 16 bases lay between the germline ends. Per the germline V gene, CDR1 is MNHEY and CDR2 is SMNVEV (reference sequence). The CDR3 totals 15 residues. DNA of the CDR3: TGTGCCAGCAGTTTCCAGGGCGTCGCGAGGGATACGCAGTATTTT. The encoded protein is CASSFQGVARDTQYF.

This clonotype was seen at least ten times. For the CDR3, the DNA is TGTGCCAGCAGGACAGGGAGCAATCAGCCCCAGCATTTT. It specifies CASRTGSNQPQHF. V is TRBV12-3 or TRBV12-4 and J is TRBJ1-5; 7 bases align to TRBD1. This CDR3 is 13 amino acids long. J was trimmed by 1 base and V by 6 bases; bases with no gene match: 0.

In its sample, this clonotype was seen many times. This sequence joins TRBV7-2 and TRBJ2-3, with 10 bases fitting TRBD2. Per germline, CDR1 SGHTA and CDR2 FQGNSA. The J segment lost 1 base and the V segment lost 5 bases, leaving 3 bases of the junction unmatched. This CDR3 comprises 15 residues. CDR3 amino acids: CASSQGLAGTDTQYF. The CDR3 nucleotides read TGTGCCAGCAGCCAAGGACTAGCGGGCACAGATACGCAGTATTTT.

In regard to this clonotype: The junction does not match germline at one end; this may be a read error. The V gene is TRBV29-1, the J gene TRBJ1-4; no clear D gene. This CDR3 comprises 16 residues. Germline V gene data show CDR1 as SQVTM and CDR2 as ANQGSEA. The CDR3 nucleotides read TGCAGCGTTATCCCGACATCCCTCAACCCCAATGAAAAACCGTTTTTT. Translated: CSVIPTSLNPNEKPFF.